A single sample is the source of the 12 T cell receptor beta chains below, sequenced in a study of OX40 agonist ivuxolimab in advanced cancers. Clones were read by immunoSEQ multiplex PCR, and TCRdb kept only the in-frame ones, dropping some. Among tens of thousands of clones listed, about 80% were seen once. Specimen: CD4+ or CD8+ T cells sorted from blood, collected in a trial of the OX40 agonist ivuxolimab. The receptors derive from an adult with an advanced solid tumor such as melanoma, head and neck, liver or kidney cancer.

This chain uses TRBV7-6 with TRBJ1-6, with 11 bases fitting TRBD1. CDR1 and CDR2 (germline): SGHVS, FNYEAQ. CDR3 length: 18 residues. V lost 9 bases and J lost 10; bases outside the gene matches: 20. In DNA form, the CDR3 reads TGTGCCAGAGCGAGCGGACAGGGGGCGAGGTACGGGTACTCACCCCTCCACTTT. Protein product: CARASGQGARYGYSPLHF.

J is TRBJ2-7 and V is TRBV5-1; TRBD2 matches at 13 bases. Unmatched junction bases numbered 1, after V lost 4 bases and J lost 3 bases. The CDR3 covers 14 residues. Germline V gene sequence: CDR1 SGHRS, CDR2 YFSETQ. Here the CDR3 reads CASSTSGGVYEQYF. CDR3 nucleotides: TGCGCCAGCAGCACTAGCGGGGGGGTCTACGAGCAGTACTTC. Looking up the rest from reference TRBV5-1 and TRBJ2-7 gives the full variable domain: KAGVTQTPRYLIKTRGQQVTLSCSPISGHRSVSWYQQTPGQGLQFLFEYFSETQRNKGNFPGRFSGRQFSNSRSEMNVSTLELGDSALYLCASSTSGGVYEQYFGPGTRLTVT.

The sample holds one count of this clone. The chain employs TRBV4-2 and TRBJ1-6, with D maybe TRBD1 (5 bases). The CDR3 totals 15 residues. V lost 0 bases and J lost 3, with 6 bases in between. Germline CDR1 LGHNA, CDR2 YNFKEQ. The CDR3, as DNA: TGTGCCAGCAGCCAAGACGGGGGCTATAATTCACCCCTCCACTTT. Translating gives CASSQDGGYNSPLHF.

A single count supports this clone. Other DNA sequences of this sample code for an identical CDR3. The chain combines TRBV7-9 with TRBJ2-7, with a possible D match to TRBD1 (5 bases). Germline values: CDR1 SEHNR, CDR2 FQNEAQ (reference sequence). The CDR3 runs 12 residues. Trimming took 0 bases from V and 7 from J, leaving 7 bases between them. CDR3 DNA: TGTGCCAGCAGCTTAGCCGGACAAGAGCAGTACTTC. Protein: CASSLAGQEQYF.

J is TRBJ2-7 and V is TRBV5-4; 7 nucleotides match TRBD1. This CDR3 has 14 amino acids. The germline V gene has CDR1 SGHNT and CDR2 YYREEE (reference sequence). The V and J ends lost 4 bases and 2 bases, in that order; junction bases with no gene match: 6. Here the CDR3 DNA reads TGTGCCAGCAGCACACAGGGGCCAACCTACGAGCAGTACTTC. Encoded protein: CASSTQGPTYEQYF.

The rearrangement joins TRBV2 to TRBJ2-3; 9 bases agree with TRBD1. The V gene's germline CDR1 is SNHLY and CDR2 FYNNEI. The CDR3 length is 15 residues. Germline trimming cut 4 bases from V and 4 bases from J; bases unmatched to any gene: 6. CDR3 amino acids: CASSGQGGVADTQYF. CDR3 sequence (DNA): TGTGCCAGCAGTGGACAGGGGGGAGTCGCAGATACGCAGTATTTT.

The CDR3 protein is CASSGDREADTQYF. DNA for the CDR3: TGTGCCAGCAGCGGAGACAGGGAGGCAGATACGCAGTATTTT. The V and J genes are TRBV9 and TRBJ2-3, with a possible D match to TRBD1 (7 bases). V gave up 3 bases and J gave up 4 bases, with 12 bases separating them. The CDR3 loop spans 14 amino acids. Germline CDR1 and CDR2: SGDLS and YYNGEE.

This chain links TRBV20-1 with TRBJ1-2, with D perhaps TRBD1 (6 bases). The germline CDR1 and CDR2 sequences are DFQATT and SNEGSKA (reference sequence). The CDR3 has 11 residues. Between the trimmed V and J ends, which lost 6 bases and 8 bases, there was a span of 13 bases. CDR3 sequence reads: CSAQGGGGYTF. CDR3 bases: TGCAGTGCACAAGGGGGAGGCGGCTACACCTTC.

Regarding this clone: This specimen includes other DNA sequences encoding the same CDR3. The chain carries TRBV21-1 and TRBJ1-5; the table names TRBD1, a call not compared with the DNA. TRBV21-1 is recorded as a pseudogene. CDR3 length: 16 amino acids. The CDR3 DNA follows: TGTGCCAGCAGCAAAGGGCGACAGGGACGCAATCAGCCCCAGCATTTT. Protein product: CASSKGRQGRNQPQHF.

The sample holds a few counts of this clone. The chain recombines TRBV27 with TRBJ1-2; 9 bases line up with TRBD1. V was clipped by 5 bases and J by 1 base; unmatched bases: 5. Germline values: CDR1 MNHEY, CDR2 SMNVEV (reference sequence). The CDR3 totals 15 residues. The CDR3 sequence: CASSTYRGLNYGYTF. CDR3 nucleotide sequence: TGTGCCAGCAGTACCTACAGGGGGCTTAACTATGGCTACACCTTC.

Written as DNA, the CDR3 is TGTGCCAGCAGCCTAAGGACAGGTAATAATTCACCCCTCCACTTT. Translation gives CASSLRTGNNSPLHF. This sequence joins TRBV7-9 and TRBJ1-6; 7 bases are shared with TRBD1. Per germline, CDR1 SEHNR and CDR2 FQNEAQ (reference sequence). The V and J ends lost 5 bases and 5 bases, in that order; junction bases with no gene match: 6. The CDR3 is 15 residues long.

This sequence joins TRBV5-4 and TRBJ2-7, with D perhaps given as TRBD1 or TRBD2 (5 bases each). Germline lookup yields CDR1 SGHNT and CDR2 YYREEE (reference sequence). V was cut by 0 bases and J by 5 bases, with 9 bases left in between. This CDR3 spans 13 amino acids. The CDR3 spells CASSLDGTHEQYF. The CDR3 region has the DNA TGTGCCAGCAGCTTGGACGGGACCCACGAGCAGTACTTC.